The present T cell receptor beta chain was sequenced within a study of Tregs in tolerant kidney transplant recipients. Related graft donors supplied nonmyeloablative bone marrow transplants, and mixed chimerism was transient. General observations from the study: Validation in larger populations is needed because few patients were studied. This study did not directly address biological reproducibility.

Measured with immunoSEQ multiplex PCR; TCRdb has only the in-frame clones, and not every one. Here the sample spans 45,000 or so clones, roughly nine tenths being singletons. Comment on this clone: Its antigen is not identified.

This CDR3 spans 14 amino acids. Germline lookup yields CDR1 MNHEY and CDR2 SVGAGI. V gave up 7 bases and J gave up 5 bases, with 14 bases separating them. This clonotype originated in a human patient who received a combined kidney and bone marrow transplant. Some T cells may possibly be graft donor cells. The V and J genes are TRBV6-5 and TRBJ2-2; perhaps TRBD2 as D (6 bases). The sample here was CD8+ T cells from blood (PBMCs), taken 12 months after the transplant. CDR3: CASKPRDFTGELFF. The DNA for the CDR3 is TGTGCCAGCAAACCCCGGGACTTTACCGGGGAGCTGTTTTTT.